The 29 T cell receptor beta chains reported below all come from one sample, sequenced in a study of shared clonotypes between healthy human individuals. Clones were sequenced by immunoSEQ multiplex PCR, and TCRdb holds only the in-frame ones, with some missing. The repertoire includes about half a million clones, 79% of them detected once, and 10% to 15% sits in the top ten. Sequencing used PBMCs. The receptor source for this set is a woman aged 40-49 years in good health. Some clones in this sample may be carry-over from other donors' samples.

This clone showed up many times. The rearrangement links TRBV10-1 to TRBJ1-1; unclear D gene. The CDR3 is 13 amino acids. Trimming shortened V by 6 bases and J by 0 bases, and 8 bases separated the two germline ends. CDR1 WNHNN and CDR2 SYGVQD come from the germline V gene (reference sequence). CDR3 amino acids: CASSVGLNTEAFF. The DNA for the CDR3 is TGCGCCAGCAGCGTGGGTCTGAACACTGAAGCTTTCTTT.

This clone was detected only a few times. The same CDR3 arises from other DNA sequences in this sample as well. V usage is TRBV30 and J usage is TRBJ1-3, with D possibly being TRBD1 (5 bases). CDR3 length: 14 residues. The V gene's germline CDR1 is GTSNPN and CDR2 SVGIG (reference sequence). The ends were cut back, 0 bases at V and 0 bases at J, with 6 bases in the middle. The CDR3 loop is CAWSVGGSGNTIYF. DNA of the CDR3: TGTGCCTGGAGTGTCGGGGGCTCTGGAAACACCATATATTTT.

This clone was seen only once. This chain connects TRBV29-1 to TRBJ2-7, with D tentatively TRBD1 or TRBD2 (5 bases each). Trimming took off 4 bases at V and 1 base at J, with 14 bases between the two ends. From germline, CDR1 is SQVTM and CDR2 ANQGSEA. The CDR3 length is 14 residues. In nucleotides, the CDR3 is TGCAGCGTTGCTGTCGGGACCCTTTCCTACGAGCAGTACTTC. Its protein product is CSVAVGTLSYEQYF.

The rearrangement links TRBV11-2 to TRBJ2-5; 7 nucleotides agree with TRBD1. CDR1 SGHAT and CDR2 FQNNGV come from the germline V gene. V shed 4 bases, J shed 2 bases, and the junction held 7 bases outside the gene matches. The CDR3 extends over 15 amino acids. The CDR3 nucleotides read TGTGCCAGCAGCTCGCGCCCGGGACAGCAAGAGACCCAGTACTTC. Its translation is CASSSRPGQQETQYF.

V usage is TRBV4-1 and J usage is TRBJ2-2; 8 bases align to TRBD1. Germline trimming cut 3 bases from V and 8 bases from J; bases unmatched to any gene: 11. CDR1 MGHRA and CDR2 YSYEKL come from the germline V gene. The CDR3 has 16 residues. The CDR3: CASSHYRTGRLGELFF. CDR3 DNA: TGCGCCAGCAGCCATTACAGGACAGGGAGGTTGGGGGAGCTGTTTTTT.

In this sample, this clone turned up a few times. The rearrangement uses TRBV27 and TRBJ1-2, with D possibly being TRBD1 (5 bases). Germline V lookup: CDR1 MNHEY, CDR2 SMNVEV (reference sequence). CDR3 size: 14 residues. Trimming stripped 3 bases from V and 6 bases from J, with 14 bases between. CDR3 amino acids: CASSLKYGTDGYTF. The CDR3 DNA follows: TGTGCCAGCAGTTTGAAGTACGGGACCGATGGCTACACCTTC.

The chain employs TRBV5-1 and TRBJ2-7, with 10 bases matching TRBD1. The V segment lost 7 bases and the J segment 2 bases; nucleotides outside the gene matches: 15. CDR3 size: 17 residues. Germline CDR1 reads SGHRS; CDR2 reads YFSETQ. CDR3 loop: CASRVGVPGQGTYEQYF. DNA of the CDR3: TGCGCCAGCCGCGTGGGGGTCCCGGGACAGGGGACCTACGAGCAGTACTTC. Full variable domain (remainder filled in from reference TRBV5-1 and TRBJ2-7): KAGVTQTPRYLIKTRGQQVTLSCSPISGHRSVSWYQQTPGQGLQFLFEYFSETQRNKGNFPGRFSGRQFSNSRSEMNVSTLELGDSALYLCASRVGVPGQGTYEQYFGPGTRLTVT.

Worth noting for this clone: The identical CDR3 is also encoded by other nucleotide sequences in the sample. The chain is built from TRBV6-6 and TRBJ2-5; a weak D match, TRBD2 (6 bases). Trimming pared 2 bases from V and 0 bases from J, leaving 7 bases between. CDR1 and CDR2 from the germline V gene are MNHNY and SVGAGI (reference sequence). The CDR3 totals 14 residues. CDR3 DNA: TGTGCCAGCAGTTACGGCGGGGACCAAGAGACCCAGTACTTC. This sequence encodes CASSYGGDQETQYF.

V gene TRBV28 combines with J gene TRBJ1-4, with D perhaps matching TRBD1 (6 bases). Germline V CDR1 and CDR2: MDHEN, SYDVKM. V lost 4 bases and J 4 bases, leaving 16 bases between the germline ends. CDR3 size: 16 residues. This chain's CDR3 is CASSSLLPGDNEKLFF. The CDR3 nucleotides read TGTGCCAGCAGTTCCCTTCTCCCAGGGGATAATGAAAAACTGTTTTTT.

The V call is TRBV10-3, the J call TRBJ2-1, with 8 bases that match TRBD2. Germline assignment: CDR1 ENHRY and CDR2 SYGVKD. The CDR3 is 14 residues long. The J segment lost 8 bases and the V segment lost 7 bases, leaving 10 bases of the junction unmatched. The CDR3 spells CAIKAGGRSHEQFF. The DNA of the CDR3 is TGTGCCATCAAGGCGGGAGGCCGATCGCATGAGCAGTTCTTC.

The genes are TRBV28 and TRBJ2-7, with TRBD1 matching 10 bases. J lost 4 bases, V lost 6 bases, and 12 bases had no gene match. The CDR3 is made up of 16 amino acids. Germline loops: CDR1 MDHEN, CDR2 SYDVKM. The CDR3 DNA reads as TGTGCCAGCAGAAAAGTGACGGGACAGGGGTTTTACGAGCAGTACTTC. Protein product: CASRKVTGQGFYEQYF.

The rearrangement links TRBV4-1 to TRBJ1-3; no firm D call. V dropped 4 bases and J dropped 4 bases, with 11 bases sitting between them. Germline CDR1 MGHRA, CDR2 YSYEKL. This CDR3 has 14 amino acids. In DNA, the CDR3 is TGCGCCAGCAGCCCAAAGGGCACCGGAAACACCATATATTTT. Its protein product is CASSPKGTGNTIYF.

This clone appeared once. Other nucleotide sequences from this sample produce the same CDR3. The chain combines TRBV18 with TRBJ2-2; 15 positions match TRBD2. V lost 3 bases, J lost 4 bases, and 0 bases stayed unmatched. This CDR3 contains 16 residues. Germline V lookup: CDR1 KGHSH, CDR2 LQKENI. CDR3 residues: CASSPGLAGGTGELFF. CDR3 bases: TGTGCCAGCTCACCGGGACTAGCGGGAGGCACCGGGGAGCTGTTTTTT.

The V gene is TRBV18, the J gene TRBJ1-4; no reliable D call. Germline V CDR1 and CDR2: KGHSH, LQKENI. CDR3 length: 14 amino acids. The V gene lost 1 base and the J gene lost 5 bases, with 8 bases spanning the gap. Written as DNA, the CDR3 is TGTGCCAGCTCACCACGCCAGGAAAATGAAAAACTGTTTTTT. The encoded protein is CASSPRQENEKLFF.

The chain has TRBV6-1 and TRBJ2-7, with 9 positions matching TRBD1. V was pared by 6 bases and J by 3 bases, with 3 bases of the junction left unmatched. Germline V lookup: CDR1 MNHNS, CDR2 SASEGT. The CDR3 loop spans 13 amino acids. The CDR3 loop is CASRQGAVYEQYF. The CDR3 region has the DNA TGTGCCAGCAGACAGGGGGCTGTCTACGAGCAGTACTTC.

The chain uses TRBV28 and TRBJ2-7; D is unclear. The ends were cut back, 8 bases at V and 2 bases at J, with 7 bases in the middle. The CDR3 contains 11 residues. Germline V gives CDR1 MDHEN, CDR2 SYDVKM. The DNA of the CDR3 is TGTGCCAGCGTCTCCCCCTACGAGCAGTACTTC. This encodes CASVSPYEQYF.

V and J are TRBV7-2 and TRBJ2-7, with 7 bases lining up with TRBD2. The J segment lost 6 bases and the V segment lost 2 bases, leaving 4 bases of the junction unmatched. The germline CDR1 and CDR2 sequences are SGHTA and FQGNSA. This CDR3 is built from 13 residues. CDR3 coding DNA: TGTGCCAGCAGCTTATCGCGGGGGTCCGAGCAGTACTTC. It specifies CASSLSRGSEQYF.

The J gene is TRBJ1-3, the V gene TRBV11-2, with unresolved D. The germline V gene encodes CDR1 SGHAT and CDR2 FQNNGV. Trimming took off 5 bases at V and 2 bases at J, with 10 bases between the two ends. The CDR3 loop spans 14 amino acids. The CDR3 loop reads CASSRPGTGNTIYF. The CDR3 DNA follows: TGTGCCAGCAGCCGGCCGGGGACTGGAAACACCATATATTTT.

Concerning this clone itself: A far larger clone is only one base removed, so a read error is likely. This sample also contains other DNA sequences that code for the same CDR3. This rearrangement joins TRBV2 to TRBJ2-3; D perhaps matches TRBD2 (5 bases). This CDR3 spans 13 amino acids. The germline CDR1 and CDR2 sequences are SNHLY and FYNNEI. The CDR3: CASSGPFLDTQYF. The CDR3 DNA reads as TGCGCCAGCAGCGGACCGTTTCTGGATACGCAGTATTTT.

This chain connects TRBV9 to TRBJ1-4; D call uncertain. Germline V CDR1 and CDR2: SGDLS, YYNGEE. Trimming stripped 2 bases from V and 6 bases from J, with 11 bases between. This CDR3 region has 14 residues. CDR3 in DNA: TGTGCCAGCAGCGTTAGGGCTGGGGATGAAAAACTGTTTTTT. It yields the protein CASSVRAGDEKLFF.

The V call is TRBV18, the J call TRBJ1-5; 8 bases are a match to TRBD1. The CDR3 is made up of 16 amino acids. Trimming cost V 3 bases and J 0 bases; bases outside gene matches: 4. The V gene's germline CDR1 is KGHSH and CDR2 LQKENI. In nucleotides, the CDR3 is TGTGCCAGCTCACCCCGGACAGGGCCTAGCAATCAGCCCCAGCATTTT. It codes for CASSPRTGPSNQPQHF.

The chain links TRBV27 to TRBJ2-2, with 9 bases fitting TRBD2. The CDR3 length is 14 residues. CDR1 MNHEY and CDR2 SMNVEV come from the germline V gene (reference sequence). V was pared by 6 bases and J by 4 bases, with 3 bases of the junction left unmatched. DNA of the CDR3: TGTGCCAGCAGAAGCGGGAGGTTCACCGGGGAGCTGTTTTTT. Its protein product is CASRSGRFTGELFF.

This chain links TRBV25-1 with TRBJ1-6; D is unclear. CDR3 size: 12 residues. The germline V gene encodes CDR1 MGHDK and CDR2 SYGVNS. With 7 bases removed from V and 5 bases from J, the gap between germline ends came to 6 bases. The CDR3 sequence: CASNENNSPLHF. CDR3 in DNA: TGTGCCAGCAATGAGAATAATTCACCCCTCCACTTT.

This chain links TRBV19 with TRBJ2-4, with 8 bases identical to TRBD1. Germline V gives CDR1 LNHDA, CDR2 SQIVND (reference sequence). V lost 6 bases and J lost 7; bases outside the gene matches: 5. The CDR3 is 13 residues long. CDR3 amino acids: CASRETGVNIQYF. Written as DNA, the CDR3 is TGTGCCAGTAGGGAGACAGGGGTTAACATTCAGTACTTC.

This chain uses TRBV28 with TRBJ2-7; 10 positions match TRBD1. After removal of 7 bases from V and 3 bases from J, the junction contained 9 bases not matched to a gene. CDR3 length equals 15 residues. Germline CDR1 MDHEN, CDR2 SYDVKM. The CDR3 DNA sequence: TGTGCCAGCACTTCGCCCGGGACAGGGGACTACGAGCAGTACTTC. Translated, it gives CASTSPGTGDYEQYF.

The rearrangement links TRBV29-1 to TRBJ2-1; possible D gene TRBD1, 6 bases. Germline CDR1 and CDR2: SQVTM and ANQGSEA. The CDR3 is 14 amino acids. V was shortened by 7 bases and J by 8 bases, with 21 bases between the two germline ends. CDR3 in DNA: TGCAGCGGGGGGAACAGGGCACAATCACATGAGCAGTTCTTC. It encodes CSGGNRAQSHEQFF.

The chain employs TRBV4-3 and TRBJ2-2, with TRBD2 matching 8 bases. This CDR3 is built from 17 residues. CDR1 LGHNA and CDR2 YSLEER come from the germline V gene. J gave up 2 bases and V 1 base, and 6 bases lay outside the gene matches. CDR3 in amino acids: CASSQAGLAANTGELFF. Here the CDR3 DNA reads TGCGCCAGCAGCCAAGCCGGACTAGCCGCCAACACCGGGGAGCTGTTTTTT.

This clone was counted only a few times. This sequence joins TRBV7-2 and TRBJ2-7; the D gene is possibly TRBD2 (6 bases). Trimming removed 4 bases from V and 3 bases from J, with 10 bases in between. The germline gives CDR1 SGHTA, CDR2 FQGNSA. This CDR3 contains 13 residues. The CDR3 loop is CASSYSSDYEQYF. Here the CDR3 DNA reads TGTGCCAGCAGCTATTCTAGCGACTACGAGCAGTACTTC. Full variable domain (outside the CDR3, taken from reference TRBV7-2 and TRBJ2-7): GAGVSQSPSNKVTEKGKDVELRCDPISGHTALYWYRQSLGQGLEFLIYFQGNSAPDKSGLPSDRFSAERTGGSVSTLTIQRTQQEDSAVYLCASSYSSDYEQYFGPGTRLTVT.

This chain joins TRBV28 and TRBJ2-7, with D possibly being TRBD1 (6 bases). Germline-derived CDR1 and CDR2 are MDHEN and SYDVKM. This CDR3 contains 18 residues. V shed 4 bases and J shed 1 base, with 23 bases lying between them. In DNA form, the CDR3 reads TGTGCCAGCAGTTCGCCCGGTATGGTGACAGGCGGGTCCTACGAGCAGTACTTC. It encodes CASSSPGMVTGGSYEQYF.